Listed below are T cell receptor beta chains from one sample, sequenced in a study of vaccination and CD4 T cells after COVID-19. These receptors have no identified antigens. TCRdb called the PCR reads again in MiXCR, with one record for every CDR3 protein. This table holds approximately 15,000 distinct CDR3 sequences, 65% to 85% found once. The sample consisted of CD4+ T cells from blood, cultured in vitro, taken after SARS-CoV-2 vaccination. The receptor source for this set is a human donor who received a COVID-19 vaccine. CDR3s include the opening cysteine and the closing phenylalanine or tryptophan.

j_gene: TRBJ2-3; v_gene: TRBV20-1; CDR3aa: CSARQGGLSSTDTQYF
j_gene: TRBJ1-2; v_gene: TRBV20-1; CDR3aa: CSAGPLLNYGYTF
j_gene: TRBJ1-4; v_gene: TRBV20-1; CDR3aa: CSARDLPGSGEKLFF
j_gene: TRBJ1-6; v_gene: TRBV20-1; CDR3aa: CSARDSSQDYNSPLHF
j_gene: TRBJ1-4; v_gene: TRBV6-5; CDR3aa: CASSLQGVEKLFF
j_gene: TRBJ2-5; v_gene: TRBV10-3; CDR3aa: CAISGRRVETQYF
j_gene: TRBJ2-2; v_gene: TRBV2; CDR3aa: CASATGRTGELFF
j_gene: TRBJ2-3; v_gene: TRBV4-1; CDR3aa: CASSQVRGADSTDTQYF
j_gene: TRBJ2-3; v_gene: TRBV20-1; CDR3aa: CSARAWGTGLPDTQYF
j_gene: TRBJ1-1; v_gene: TRBV6-5; CDR3aa: CASSYSGGGRAFF
j_gene: TRBJ1-2; v_gene: TRBV20-1; CDR3aa: CSADGNYGYTF
j_gene: TRBJ1-1; v_gene: TRBV27; CDR3aa: CASSQWRTGLNTEAFF
j_gene: TRBJ1-2; v_gene: TRBV6-5; CDR3aa: CASSYSSEGVQALYGYTF
j_gene: TRBJ2-5; v_gene: TRBV7-7; CDR3aa: CASSLQRGGQETQYF
j_gene: TRBJ1-3; v_gene: TRBV6-5; CDR3aa: CASSYSSREGNTIYF
j_gene: TRBJ1-1; v_gene: TRBV7-2; CDR3aa: CASSSTGTESTEAFF
j_gene: TRBJ2-5; v_gene: TRBV19; CDR3aa: CASSNSPPGGTKETQYF
j_gene: TRBJ1-4; v_gene: TRBV7-9; CDR3aa: CASSSRQGGRNEKLFF
j_gene: TRBJ1-3; v_gene: TRBV21-1; CDR3aa: CASSNPGKGGGNTIYF
j_gene: TRBJ1-5; v_gene: TRBV12-3/TRBV12-4; CDR3aa: CASSEGEQPQHF
j_gene: TRBJ2-5; v_gene: TRBV5-4; CDR3aa: CASSPSSGGEVETQYF
j_gene: TRBJ1-2; v_gene: TRBV2; CDR3aa: CASNLIHAYGYTF
j_gene: TRBJ1-2; v_gene: TRBV14; CDR3aa: CASSLRVYYGYTF
j_gene: TRBJ1-5; v_gene: TRBV6-1; CDR3aa: CASQVSNQPQHF
j_gene: TRBJ1-2; v_gene: TRBV19; CDR3aa: CASKTSDVGGISNYGYTF
j_gene: TRBJ1-6; v_gene: TRBV6-5; CDR3aa: CASSYHPSGTGSSYNSPLHF
j_gene: TRBJ2-4; v_gene: TRBV21-1; CDR3aa: CASSKGGQKNIQYF
j_gene: TRBJ2-3; v_gene: TRBV2; CDR3aa: CASKKVDTQYF
j_gene: TRBJ2-7; v_gene: TRBV7-8; CDR3aa: CASSVSTGAAYEQYF
j_gene: TRBJ1-6; v_gene: TRBV6-1; CDR3aa: CASSDRDSSPLHF
j_gene: TRBJ2-3; v_gene: TRBV20-1; CDR3aa: CSAPEGAGADTQYF
j_gene: TRBJ1-2; v_gene: TRBV10-3; CDR3aa: CAISEVRGLNRNYGYTF
j_gene: TRBJ2-3; v_gene: TRBV7-8; CDR3aa: CASGRGRTDTQYF
j_gene: TRBJ2-5; v_gene: TRBV5-1; CDR3aa: CASRTSGGAETQYF
j_gene: TRBJ1-2; v_gene: TRBV19; CDR3aa: CASRSSGNYGYTF
j_gene: TRBJ1-1; v_gene: TRBV20-1; CDR3aa: CSAHITGADRNTEAFF
j_gene: TRBJ2-7; v_gene: TRBV30; CDR3aa: CAWSSTGSSYEQYF
j_gene: TRBJ2-3; v_gene: TRBV11-2; CDR3aa: CASSLNNRPTDTQYF
j_gene: TRBJ1-5; v_gene: TRBV7-8; CDR3aa: CASSPRLWGSNQPQHF
j_gene: TRBJ1-1; v_gene: TRBV12-3/TRBV12-4; CDR3aa: CASSGQRNTEAFF
j_gene: TRBJ1-5; v_gene: TRBV30; CDR3aa: CAWSGRELGGFNQPQHF
j_gene: TRBJ2-3; v_gene: TRBV12-3/TRBV12-4; CDR3aa: CASRALDRGAVDTQYF
j_gene: TRBJ2-7; v_gene: TRBV20-1; CDR3aa: CSAATPALGTSNEQYF
j_gene: TRBJ2-3; v_gene: TRBV7-8; CDR3aa: CASSLVRGGAADTQYF
j_gene: TRBJ1-5; v_gene: TRBV30; CDR3aa: CAWSLRVGQPQHF